This T cell receptor (beta chain) was profiled in a study of blood T cell repertoires in COVID-19. On the study more broadly: The United States, Italy and Spain provided the acute and convalescent COVID-19 samples.

Source study methods: Reference gene primer amplification in the assay estimated nucleated cell counts. Profiled with immunoSEQ multiplex PCR; TCRdb holds only in-frame clones, not every one. V and J calls and clone size are copied from that table; D and trimming were computed from the DNA. This sample yields more than 200,000 clones, of which 70% to 90% are seen a single time; about 0.7% belongs to the top ten. The germline CDR1 and CDR2 sequences are SGHAT and FQNNGV. The CDR3 spans 13 residues. Trimming removed 5 bases from V and 5 bases from J, with 12 bases in between. This rearrangement joins TRBV11-2 to TRBJ2-5; maybe TRBD2 (6 bases). The TCR was taken from a human donor in a cohort sampled during active COVID-19. Sequenced input: peripheral blood. CDR3 residues: CASSEMEGETQYF. CDR3 bases: TGTGCCAGCAGCGAGATGGAGGGGGAGACCCAGTACTTC.